This T cell receptor beta chain was captured in a study of cytomegalovirus exposure and HLA in healthy donors. The overall study: In a previous analysis, 100 million to 140 million unique TCR beta sequences were found from 150 million to 200 million T cells.

General observations from the study: Per a prior analysis, the majority of TCR beta V segments were productive roughly 90% or roughly 30% of the time. Cytomegalovirus status was reportedly diagnosed by the classifier with high sensitivity and specificity.

Remarks on this clone: Antigen specificity is unknown.

The CDR3 spans 13 residues. CDR1 SNHLY and CDR2 FYNNEI come from the germline V gene. V was pared by 6 bases and J by 6 bases, with 12 bases between. Primers: 60 Vbeta forward and 13 Jbeta reverse. Using immunoSEQ multiplex PCR, the repertoire was profiled, and TCRdb retains in-frame clones only, with some absent. The sample lists about 100,000 clones, 60% to 85% occurring once. The sample comprised PBMCs. The chain employs TRBV2 and TRBJ1-5, with D uncertain. The clonotype was recovered from a man aged 45-65 years in good health and CMV-seronegative. In DNA form, the CDR3 reads TGTGCCAGCAGAGGGAGGGAAGGTCAGCCCCAGCATTTT. Protein product: CASRGREGQPQHF.